The clone carrying this T cell receptor beta chain was detected a few times. What it binds is unknown. The source of the sample is a study of T cells in Graves' hyperthyroidism and ophthalmopathy. Findings and limits, study-wide: Among clonotypes expanded in thyroid above 0.001, most were also found in blood.

RNA transcripts provided the source from which TCR beta CDR3 regions were amplified. An initial round of RT-PCR targeting the TCR CDR3 relied on the HTBI primer set. TCRdb reanalysed the multiplex PCR reads using MiXCR and keeps one entry per CDR3 protein. This table holds around 350,000 distinct CDR3 sequences, approximately 20% found once. The length of the CDR3 is 15 residues. In germline, CDR1 is SGHAT, CDR2 FQDESV (reference sequence). The germline V and J ends were trimmed by 5 bases and 2 bases, with 15 bases remaining between them. The chain employs TRBV11-1 and TRBJ2-5, with D possibly matching TRBD1 (6 bases). The TCR originated in a woman younger than 35 with Graves' hyperthyroidism. The sample taken for sequencing was blood. The CDR3 reads CASSPWTVEQETQYF. The CDR3 nucleotides read TGTGCCAGCAGCCCGTGGACAGTGGAGCAAGAGACCCAGTACTTC. The full variable domain, in which reference TRBV11-1 and TRBJ2-5 provide the parts outside the CDR3, is EAEVAQSPRYKITEKSQAVAFWCDPISGHATLYWYRQILGQGPELLVQFQDESVVDDSQLPKDRFSAERLKGVDSTLKIQPAELGDSAMYLCASSPWTVEQETQYFGPGTRLLVL.